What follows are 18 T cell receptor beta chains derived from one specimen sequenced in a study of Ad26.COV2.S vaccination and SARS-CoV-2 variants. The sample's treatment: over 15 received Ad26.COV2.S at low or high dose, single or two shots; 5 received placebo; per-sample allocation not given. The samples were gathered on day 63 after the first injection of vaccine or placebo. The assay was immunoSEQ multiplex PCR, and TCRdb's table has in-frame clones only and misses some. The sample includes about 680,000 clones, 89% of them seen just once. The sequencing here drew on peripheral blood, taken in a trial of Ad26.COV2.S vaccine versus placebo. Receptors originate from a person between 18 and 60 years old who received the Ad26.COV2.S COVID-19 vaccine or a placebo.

CDR3 in DNA: TGTGCCAGCAGATCCGGGACTTATAATTCACCCCTCCACTTT. As protein: CASRSGTYNSPLHF. This chain connects TRBV6-5 to TRBJ1-6; the D gene is possibly TRBD1 (5 bases). This CDR3 comprises 14 residues. Germline-derived CDR1 and CDR2 are MNHEY and SVGAGI. The ends were cut back, 6 bases at V and 4 bases at J, with 10 bases in the middle.

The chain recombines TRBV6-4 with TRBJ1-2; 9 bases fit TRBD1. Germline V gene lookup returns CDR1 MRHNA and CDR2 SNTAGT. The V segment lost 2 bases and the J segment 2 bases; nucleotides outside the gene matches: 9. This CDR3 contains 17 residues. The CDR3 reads CASSDVPGQGSNYGYTF. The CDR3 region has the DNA TGTGCCAGCAGTGACGTCCCGGGACAGGGATCAAACTATGGCTACACCTTC.

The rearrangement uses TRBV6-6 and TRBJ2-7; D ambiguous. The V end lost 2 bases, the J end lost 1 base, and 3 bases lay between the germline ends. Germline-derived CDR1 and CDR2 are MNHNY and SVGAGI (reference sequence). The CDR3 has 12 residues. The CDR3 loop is CASSYMSYEQYF. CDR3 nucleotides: TGTGCCAGCAGTTACATGTCCTACGAGCAGTACTTC.

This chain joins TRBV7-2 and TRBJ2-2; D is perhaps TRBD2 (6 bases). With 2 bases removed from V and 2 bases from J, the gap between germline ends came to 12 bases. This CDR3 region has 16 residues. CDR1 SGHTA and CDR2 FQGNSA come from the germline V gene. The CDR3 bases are TGTGCCAGCAGCTTATTTTCTAGCGTAAACACCGGGGAGCTGTTTTTT. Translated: CASSLFSSVNTGELFF. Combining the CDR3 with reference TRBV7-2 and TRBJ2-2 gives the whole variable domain GAGVSQSPSNKVTEKGKDVELRCDPISGHTALYWYRQSLGQGLEFLIYFQGNSAPDKSGLPSDRFSAERTGGSVSTLTIQRTQQEDSAVYLCASSLFSSVNTGELFFGEGSRLTVL.

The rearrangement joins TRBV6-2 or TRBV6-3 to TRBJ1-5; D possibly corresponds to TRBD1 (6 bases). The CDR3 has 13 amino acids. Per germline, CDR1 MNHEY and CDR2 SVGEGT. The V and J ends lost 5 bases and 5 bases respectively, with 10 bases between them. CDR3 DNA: TGTGCCAGCAGTCAAGAGGGGGATCAGCCCCAGCATTTT. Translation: CASSQEGDQPQHF.

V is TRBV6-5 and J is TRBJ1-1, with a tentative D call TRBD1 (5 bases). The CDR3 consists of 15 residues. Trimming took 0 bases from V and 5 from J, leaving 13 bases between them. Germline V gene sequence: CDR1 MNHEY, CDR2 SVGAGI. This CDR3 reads CASSYSSQGGTEAFF. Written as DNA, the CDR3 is TGTGCCAGCAGTTACTCGAGCCAGGGTGGGACTGAAGCTTTCTTT.

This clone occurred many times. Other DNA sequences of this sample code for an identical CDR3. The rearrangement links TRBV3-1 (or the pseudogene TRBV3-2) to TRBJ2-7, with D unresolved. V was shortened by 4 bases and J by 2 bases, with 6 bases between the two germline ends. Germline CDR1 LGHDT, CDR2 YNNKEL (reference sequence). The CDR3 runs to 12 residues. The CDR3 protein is CASSPRPYEQYF. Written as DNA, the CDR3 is TGTGCCAGCAGCCCCCGACCCTACGAGCAGTACTTC.

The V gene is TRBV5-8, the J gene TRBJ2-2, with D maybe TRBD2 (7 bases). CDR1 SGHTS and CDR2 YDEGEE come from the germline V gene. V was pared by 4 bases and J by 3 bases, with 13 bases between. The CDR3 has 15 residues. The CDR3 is CASSRRGQDTGELFF. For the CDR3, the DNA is TGTGCCAGCAGCCGGCGGGGGCAGGACACCGGGGAGCTGTTTTTT.

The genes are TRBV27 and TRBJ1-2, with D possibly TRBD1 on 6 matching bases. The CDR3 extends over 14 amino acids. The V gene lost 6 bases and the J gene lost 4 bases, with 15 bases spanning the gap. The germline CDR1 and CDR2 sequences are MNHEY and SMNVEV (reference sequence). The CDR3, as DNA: TGTGCCAGCAGACTTGCAGGGGAGGGCTATGGCTACACCTTC. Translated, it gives CASRLAGEGYGYTF.

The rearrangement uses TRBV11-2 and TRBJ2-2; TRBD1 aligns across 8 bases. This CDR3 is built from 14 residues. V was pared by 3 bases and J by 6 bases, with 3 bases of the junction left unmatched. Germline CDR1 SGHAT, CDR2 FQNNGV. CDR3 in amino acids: CASSLTGVAGELFF. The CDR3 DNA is TGTGCCAGCAGCTTGACAGGGGTGGCCGGGGAGCTGTTTTTT.

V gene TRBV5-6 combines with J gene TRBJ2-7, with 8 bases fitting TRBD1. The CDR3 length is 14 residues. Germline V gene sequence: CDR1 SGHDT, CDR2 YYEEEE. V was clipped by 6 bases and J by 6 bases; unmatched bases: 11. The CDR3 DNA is TGTGCCAGCACCTTAGGGGACAGGCTAGGCGAGCAGTACTTC. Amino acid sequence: CASTLGDRLGEQYF.

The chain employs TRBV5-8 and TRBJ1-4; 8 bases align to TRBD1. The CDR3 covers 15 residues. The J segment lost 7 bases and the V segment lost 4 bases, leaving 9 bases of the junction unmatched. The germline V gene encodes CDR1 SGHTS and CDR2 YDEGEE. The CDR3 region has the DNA TGTGCCAGCAGCCTATACAGGGGGTTAGTTGAAAAACTGTTTTTT. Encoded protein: CASSLYRGLVEKLFF.

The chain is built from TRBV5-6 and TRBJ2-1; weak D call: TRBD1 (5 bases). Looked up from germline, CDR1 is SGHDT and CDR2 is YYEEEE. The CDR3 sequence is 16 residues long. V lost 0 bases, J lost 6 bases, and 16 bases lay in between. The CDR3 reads CASSLGGLALGNEQFF. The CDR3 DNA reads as TGTGCCAGCAGCTTGGGGGGCCTGGCTTTGGGCAATGAGCAGTTCTTC. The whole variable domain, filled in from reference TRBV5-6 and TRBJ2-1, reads DAGVTQSPTHLIKTRGQQVTLRCSPKSGHDTVSWYQQALGQGPQFIFQYYEEEERQRGNFPDRFSGHQFPNYSSELNVNALLLGDSALYLCASSLGGLALGNEQFFGPGTRLTVL.

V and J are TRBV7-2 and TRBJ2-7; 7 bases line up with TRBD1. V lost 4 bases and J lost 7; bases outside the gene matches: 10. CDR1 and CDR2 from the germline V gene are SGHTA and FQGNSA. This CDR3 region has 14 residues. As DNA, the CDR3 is TGTGCCAGCAGCTCCGGACAGGTCCCAGGGGAGCAGTACTTC. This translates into CASSSGQVPGEQYF.

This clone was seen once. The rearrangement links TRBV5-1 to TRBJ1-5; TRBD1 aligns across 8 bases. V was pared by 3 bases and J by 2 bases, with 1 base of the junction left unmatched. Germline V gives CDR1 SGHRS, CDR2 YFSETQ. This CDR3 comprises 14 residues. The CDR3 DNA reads TGCGCCAGCAGCTCAGGGGGCGGCAATCAGCCCCAGCATTTT. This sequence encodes CASSSGGGNQPQHF. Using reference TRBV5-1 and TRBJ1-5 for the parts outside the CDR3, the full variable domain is KAGVTQTPRYLIKTRGQQVTLSCSPISGHRSVSWYQQTPGQGLQFLFEYFSETQRNKGNFPGRFSGRQFSNSRSEMNVSTLELGDSALYLCASSSGGGNQPQHFGDGTRLSIL.

DNA of the CDR3: TGTGCCAGCAGCTTCTCGGCGTACAATGAGCAGTTCTTC. Its translation is CASSFSAYNEQFF. J is TRBJ2-1 and V is TRBV5-5; unclear D gene. Looked up from germline, CDR1 is SGHKS and CDR2 is YYEKEE (reference sequence). The CDR3 sequence is 13 residues long. Between the trimmed V and J ends, which lost 2 bases and 4 bases, there was a span of 7 bases. Based on the CDR3 plus reference TRBV5-5 and TRBJ2-1, the full variable domain is DAGVTQSPTHLIKTRGQQVTLRCSPISGHKSVSWYQQVLGQGPQFIFQYYEKEERGRGNFPDRFSARQFPNYSSELNVNALLLGDSALYLCASSFSAYNEQFFGPGTRLTVL.

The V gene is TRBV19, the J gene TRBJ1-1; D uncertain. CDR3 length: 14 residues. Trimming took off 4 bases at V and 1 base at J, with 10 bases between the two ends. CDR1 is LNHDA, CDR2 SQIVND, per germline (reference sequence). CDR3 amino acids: CASSKISGNTEAFF. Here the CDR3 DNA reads TGTGCCAGTAGTAAAATAAGTGGGAACACTGAAGCTTTCTTT.

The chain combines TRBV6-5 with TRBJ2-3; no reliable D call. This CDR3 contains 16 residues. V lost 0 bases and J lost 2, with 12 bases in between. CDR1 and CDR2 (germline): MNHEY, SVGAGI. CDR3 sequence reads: CASSYSRQPLTDTQYF. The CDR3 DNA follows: TGTGCCAGCAGTTACTCGAGGCAGCCACTCACAGATACGCAGTATTTT.